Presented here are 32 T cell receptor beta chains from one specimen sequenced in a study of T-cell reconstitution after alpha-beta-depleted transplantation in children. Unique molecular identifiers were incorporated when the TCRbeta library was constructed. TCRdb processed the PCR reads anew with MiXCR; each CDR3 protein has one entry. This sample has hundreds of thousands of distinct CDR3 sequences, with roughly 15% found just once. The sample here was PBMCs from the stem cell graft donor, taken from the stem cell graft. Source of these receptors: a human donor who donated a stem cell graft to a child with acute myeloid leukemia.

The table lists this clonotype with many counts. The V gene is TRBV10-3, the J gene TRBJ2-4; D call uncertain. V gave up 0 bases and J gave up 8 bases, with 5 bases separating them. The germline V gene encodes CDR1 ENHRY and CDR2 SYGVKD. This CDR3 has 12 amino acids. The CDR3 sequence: CAISESVDIQYF. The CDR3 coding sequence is TGTGCCATCAGTGAGTCCGTTGACATTCAGTACTTC.

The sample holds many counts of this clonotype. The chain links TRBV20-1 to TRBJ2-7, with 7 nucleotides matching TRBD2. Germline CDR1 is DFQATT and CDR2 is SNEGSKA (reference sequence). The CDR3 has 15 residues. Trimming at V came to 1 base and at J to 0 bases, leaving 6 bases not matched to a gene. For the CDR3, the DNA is TGCAGTGCTAGAGGTGGAGCGGGAAGCTCCTACGAGCAGTACTTC. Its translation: CSARGGAGSSYEQYF.

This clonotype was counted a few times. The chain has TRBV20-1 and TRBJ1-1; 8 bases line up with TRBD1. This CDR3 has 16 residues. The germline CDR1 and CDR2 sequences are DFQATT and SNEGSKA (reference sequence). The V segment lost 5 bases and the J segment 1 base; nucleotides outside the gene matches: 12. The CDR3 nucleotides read TGCAGTGCTGGGCGGCCAGGGGGCCGTTGGAACACTGAAGCTTTCTTT. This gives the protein CSAGRPGGRWNTEAFF.

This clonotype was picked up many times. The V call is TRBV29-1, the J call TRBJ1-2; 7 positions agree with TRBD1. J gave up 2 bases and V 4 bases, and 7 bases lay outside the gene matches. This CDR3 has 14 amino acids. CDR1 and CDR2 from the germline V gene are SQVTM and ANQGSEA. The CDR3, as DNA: TGCAGCGTTGGAGGGGGGACAGCCAACTATGGCTACACCTTC. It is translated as CSVGGGTANYGYTF.

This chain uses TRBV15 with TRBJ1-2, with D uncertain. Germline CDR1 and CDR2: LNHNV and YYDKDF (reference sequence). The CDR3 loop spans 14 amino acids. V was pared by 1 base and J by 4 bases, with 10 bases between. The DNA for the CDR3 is TGTGCCACCAGCAGAGTGGAGGGCGGCTATGGCTACACCTTC. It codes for CATSRVEGGYGYTF.

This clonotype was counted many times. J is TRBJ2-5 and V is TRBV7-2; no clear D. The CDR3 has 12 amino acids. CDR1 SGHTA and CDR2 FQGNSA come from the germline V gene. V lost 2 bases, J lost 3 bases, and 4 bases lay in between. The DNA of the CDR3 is TGTGCCAGCAGCTTAATCAAAGAGACCCAGTACTTC. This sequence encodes CASSLIKETQYF.

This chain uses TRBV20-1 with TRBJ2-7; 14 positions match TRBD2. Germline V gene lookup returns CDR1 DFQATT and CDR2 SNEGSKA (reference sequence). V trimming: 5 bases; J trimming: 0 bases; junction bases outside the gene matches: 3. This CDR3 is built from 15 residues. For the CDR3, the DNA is TGCAGTGCTTGGACTAGCGGGGGGTCCTCCTACGAGCAGTACGTC. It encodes CSAWTSGGSSYEQYV.

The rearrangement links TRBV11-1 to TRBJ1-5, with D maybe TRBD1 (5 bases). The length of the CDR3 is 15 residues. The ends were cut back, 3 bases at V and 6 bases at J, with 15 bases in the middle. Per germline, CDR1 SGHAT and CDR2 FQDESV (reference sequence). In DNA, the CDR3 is TGTGCCAGCAGCTTGGGACCGGGAAGTAGTCAGCCCCAGCATTTT. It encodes CASSLGPGSSQPQHF. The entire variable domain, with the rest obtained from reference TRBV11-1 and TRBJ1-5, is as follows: EAEVAQSPRYKITEKSQAVAFWCDPISGHATLYWYRQILGQGPELLVQFQDESVVDDSQLPKDRFSAERLKGVDSTLKIQPAELGDSAMYLCASSLGPGSSQPQHFGDGTRLSIL.

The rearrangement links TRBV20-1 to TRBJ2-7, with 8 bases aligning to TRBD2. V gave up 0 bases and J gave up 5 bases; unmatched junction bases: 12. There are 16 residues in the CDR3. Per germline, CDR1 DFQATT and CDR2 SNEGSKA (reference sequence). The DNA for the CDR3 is TGCAGTGCTAGAGATATGGGCGTAGCGGGGATGAACGAGCAGTACTTC. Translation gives CSARDMGVAGMNEQYF.

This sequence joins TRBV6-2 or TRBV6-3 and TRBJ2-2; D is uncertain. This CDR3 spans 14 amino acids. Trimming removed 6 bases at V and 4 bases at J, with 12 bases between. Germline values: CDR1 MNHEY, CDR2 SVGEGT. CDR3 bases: TGTGCCAGCAGGCCCCCCTCAAGCACCGGGGAGCTGTTTTTT. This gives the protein CASRPPSSTGELFF.

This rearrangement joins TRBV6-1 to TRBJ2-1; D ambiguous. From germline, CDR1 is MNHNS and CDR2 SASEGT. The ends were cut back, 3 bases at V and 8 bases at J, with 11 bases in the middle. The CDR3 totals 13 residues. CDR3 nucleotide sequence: TGTGCCAGCAGTGAGGAGCGTGGAGATGAGCAGTTCTTC. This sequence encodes CASSEERGDEQFF.

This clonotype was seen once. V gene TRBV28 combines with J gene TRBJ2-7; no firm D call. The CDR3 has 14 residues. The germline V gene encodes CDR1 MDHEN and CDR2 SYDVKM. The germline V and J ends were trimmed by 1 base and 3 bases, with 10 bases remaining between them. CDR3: CASSLSTYFYEQYV. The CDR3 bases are TGTGCCAGCAGTTTATCCACCTATTTCTACGAGCAGTACGTC.

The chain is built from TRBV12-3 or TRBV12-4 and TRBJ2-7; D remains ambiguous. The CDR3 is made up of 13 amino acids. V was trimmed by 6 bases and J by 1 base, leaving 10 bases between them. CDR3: CASRYGESYEQYF. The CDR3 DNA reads TGTGCCAGCAGATATGGGGAATCCTACGAGCAGTACTTC.

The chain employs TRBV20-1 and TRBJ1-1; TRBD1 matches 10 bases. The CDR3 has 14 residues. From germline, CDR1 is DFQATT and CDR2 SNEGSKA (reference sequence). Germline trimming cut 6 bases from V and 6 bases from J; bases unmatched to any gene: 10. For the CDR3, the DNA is TGCAGTGCCGGGGGGTGGGACAGGGGACCTGAAGCTTTCTTT. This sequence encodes CSAGGWDRGPEAFF.

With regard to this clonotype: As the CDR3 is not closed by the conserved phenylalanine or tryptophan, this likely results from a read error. The CDR3 sequence is CATSRDGVRTVNEKLFL. The CDR3 bases are TGTGCCACCAGCAGAGATGGAGTTAGGACAGTTAATGAAAAACTGTTTTTA. The rearrangement links TRBV15 to TRBJ1-4, with a weak D call TRBD1 (6 bases). Trimming took 0 bases from V and 4 from J, leaving 15 bases between them. CDR3 length: 17 amino acids. Germline V CDR1 and CDR2: LNHNV, YYDKDF (reference sequence).

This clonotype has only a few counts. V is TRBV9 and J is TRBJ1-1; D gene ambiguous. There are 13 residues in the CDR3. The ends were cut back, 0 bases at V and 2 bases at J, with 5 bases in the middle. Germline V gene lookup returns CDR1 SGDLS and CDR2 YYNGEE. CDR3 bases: TGTGCCAGCAGCGTAGACATTAACACTGAAGCTTTCTTT. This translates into CASSVDINTEAFF.

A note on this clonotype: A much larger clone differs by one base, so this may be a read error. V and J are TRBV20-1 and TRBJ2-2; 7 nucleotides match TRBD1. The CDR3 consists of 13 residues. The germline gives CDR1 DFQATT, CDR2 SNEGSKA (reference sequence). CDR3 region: CSATTGIAGDLFF. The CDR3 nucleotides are TGCAGTGCTACGACAGGGATAGCCGGGGACCTGTTTTTT.

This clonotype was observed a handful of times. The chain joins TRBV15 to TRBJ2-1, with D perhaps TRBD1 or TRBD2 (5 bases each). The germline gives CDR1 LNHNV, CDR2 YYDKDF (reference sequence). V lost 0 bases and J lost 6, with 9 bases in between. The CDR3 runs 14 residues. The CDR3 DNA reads TGTGCCACCAGCAGAGACAGGGACGGCAATGAGCAGTTCTTC. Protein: CATSRDRDGNEQFF.

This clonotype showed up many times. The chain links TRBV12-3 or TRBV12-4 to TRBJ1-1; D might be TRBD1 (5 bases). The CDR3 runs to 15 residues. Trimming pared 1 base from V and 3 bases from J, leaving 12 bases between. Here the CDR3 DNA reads TGTGCCAGCAGTTTAGGCGGTCAGGGTGACACTGAAGCTTTCTTT. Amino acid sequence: CASSLGGQGDTEAFF.

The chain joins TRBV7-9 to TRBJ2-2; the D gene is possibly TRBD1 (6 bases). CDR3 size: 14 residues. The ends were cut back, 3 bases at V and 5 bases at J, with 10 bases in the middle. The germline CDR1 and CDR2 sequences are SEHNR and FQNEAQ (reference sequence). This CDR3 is CASSLDSLTGELFF. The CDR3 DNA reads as TGTGCCAGCAGCTTGGACAGTCTAACCGGGGAGCTGTTTTTT.

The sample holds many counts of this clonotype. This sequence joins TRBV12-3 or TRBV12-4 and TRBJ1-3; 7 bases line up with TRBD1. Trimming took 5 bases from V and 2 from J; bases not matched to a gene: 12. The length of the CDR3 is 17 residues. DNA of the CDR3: TGTGCCAGCAGTCCGTACCCACAGGGGCCCCCTGGAAACACCATATATTTT. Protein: CASSPYPQGPPGNTIYF.

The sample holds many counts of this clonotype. The CDR3: CASSPGQSYEQYV. The CDR3 DNA sequence: TGTGCCAGCAGTCCCGGACAGAGCTACGAGCAGTACGTC. This rearrangement joins TRBV12-3 or TRBV12-4 to TRBJ2-7, with D perhaps matching TRBD1 (6 bases). This CDR3 region has 13 residues. V lost 5 bases and J lost 3, with 11 bases in between.

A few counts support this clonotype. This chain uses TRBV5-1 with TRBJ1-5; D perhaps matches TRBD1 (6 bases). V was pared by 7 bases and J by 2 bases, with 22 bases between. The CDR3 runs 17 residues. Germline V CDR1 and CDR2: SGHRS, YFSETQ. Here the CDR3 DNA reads TGCGCCAGCCCCGCCTTGAGACAGGACTCGGGCAATCAGCCCCAGCATTTT. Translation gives CASPALRQDSGNQPQHF.

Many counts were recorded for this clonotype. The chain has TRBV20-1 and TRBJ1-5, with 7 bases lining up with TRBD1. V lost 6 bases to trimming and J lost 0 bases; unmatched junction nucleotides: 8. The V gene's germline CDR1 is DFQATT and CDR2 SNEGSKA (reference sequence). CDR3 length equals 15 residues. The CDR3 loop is CSARGQPYSNQPQHF. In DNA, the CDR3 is TGCAGTGCCAGGGGACAGCCCTATAGCAATCAGCCCCAGCATTTT.

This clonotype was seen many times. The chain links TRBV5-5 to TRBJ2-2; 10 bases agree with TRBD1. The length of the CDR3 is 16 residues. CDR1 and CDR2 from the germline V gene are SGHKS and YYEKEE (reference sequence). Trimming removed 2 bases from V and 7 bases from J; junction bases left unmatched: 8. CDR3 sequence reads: CASSLYGTGVDGELFF. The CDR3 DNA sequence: TGTGCCAGCAGCTTATATGGGACAGGGGTGGACGGGGAGCTGTTTTTT.

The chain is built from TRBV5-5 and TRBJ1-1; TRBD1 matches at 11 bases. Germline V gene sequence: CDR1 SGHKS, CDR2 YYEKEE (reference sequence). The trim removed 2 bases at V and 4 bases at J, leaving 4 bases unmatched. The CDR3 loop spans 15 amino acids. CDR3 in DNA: TGTGCCAGCAGCTTTGGACAGGGGGCTGGCACTGAAGCTTTCTTT. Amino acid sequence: CASSFGQGAGTEAFF.

The chain's CDR3 is CASSPQEVFGELFF. Here the CDR3 DNA reads TGCGCCAGCAGCCCCCAAGAGGTTTTCGGGGAGCTGTTTTTT. The chain employs TRBV4-1 and TRBJ2-2; D call uncertain. Germline V gives CDR1 MGHRA, CDR2 YSYEKL. Trimming left V 4 bases short and J 7 bases short, with 13 bases between. This CDR3 region has 14 residues.

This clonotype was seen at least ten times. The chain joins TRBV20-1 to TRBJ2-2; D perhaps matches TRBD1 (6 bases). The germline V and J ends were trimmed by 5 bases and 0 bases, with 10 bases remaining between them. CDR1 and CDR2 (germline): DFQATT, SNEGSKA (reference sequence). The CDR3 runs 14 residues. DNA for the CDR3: TGCAGTGCTCGCAGGGGACCGAACACCGGGGAGCTGTTTTTT. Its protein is CSARRGPNTGELFF.

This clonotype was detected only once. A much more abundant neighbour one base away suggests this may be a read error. The CDR3 protein is CSAATGLNTEAFF. The CDR3 DNA follows: TGCAGCGCCGCTACAGGACTTAACACTGAAGCTTTCTTT. The chain joins TRBV20-1 to TRBJ1-1, with D tentatively TRBD1 (5 bases). CDR1 is DFQATT and CDR2 is SNEGSKA in the germline V gene (reference sequence). This CDR3 has 13 residues.

CDR3 sequence: CASSLVGAREETQYF. The CDR3 DNA reads as TGTGCCAGCAGCTTAGTCGGCGCACGGGAGGAGACCCAGTACTTC. The chain is built from TRBV11-3 and TRBJ2-5; TRBD2 is a possible D gene (6 bases). The CDR3 loop spans 15 amino acids. V was cut by 1 base and J by 5 bases, with 14 bases left in between. The germline CDR1 and CDR2 sequences are SGHNT and YENEEA.

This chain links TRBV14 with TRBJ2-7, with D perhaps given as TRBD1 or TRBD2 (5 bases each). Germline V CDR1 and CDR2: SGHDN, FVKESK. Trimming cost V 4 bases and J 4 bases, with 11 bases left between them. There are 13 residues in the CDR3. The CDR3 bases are TGTGCCAGCAGCCGGGACGTAAGTTACGAGCAGTACTTC. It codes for CASSRDVSYEQYF.

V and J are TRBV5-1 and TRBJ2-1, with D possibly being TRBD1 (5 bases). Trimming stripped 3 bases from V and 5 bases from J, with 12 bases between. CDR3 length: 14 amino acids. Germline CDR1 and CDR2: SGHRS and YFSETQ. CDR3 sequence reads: CASSWTQGDNEQFF. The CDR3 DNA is TGCGCCAGCAGCTGGACACAAGGGGACAATGAGCAGTTCTTC.